This T cell receptor (beta chain) derives from a study of blood T cell repertoires in COVID-19. As for the study in general: PBMCs, B-cell-depleted T cells, or T cells provided the cDNA or gDNA that made up the material.

V was trimmed by 0 bases and J by 8 bases, leaving 7 bases between them. Looked up from germline, CDR1 is DFQATT and CDR2 is SNEGSKA (reference sequence). The CDR3 has 11 residues. Data came from immunoSEQ multiplex PCR; TCRdb stores just in-frame clones and leaves some out. The sample contains around 52,000 clones, roughly nine tenths of which appear only once. What was sequenced was peripheral blood. The TCR was taken from a woman older than 75 with COVID-19, enrolled during active disease. This chain joins TRBV20-1 and TRBJ1-2; D not resolved. The CDR3 region is CSAREGRGYTF. DNA for the CDR3: TGCAGTGCTAGAGAGGGGAGGGGCTACACCTTC.